What follows are 21 T cell receptor beta chains derived from one specimen sequenced in a study of control samples from healthy donors and cancer patients. TCRdb's table, derived via immunoSEQ multiplex PCR, lists solely in-frame clones and lacks some. The sample includes 45,000 to 70,000 clones, 80% to 95% of them seen just once. Material for sequencing was PBMCs. These receptors came from a man younger than 40 with colorectal cancer.

The chain is built from TRBV7-9 and TRBJ1-1; D unresolved. V lost 5 bases, J lost 1 base, and 5 bases lay in between. This CDR3 comprises 12 residues. CDR1 SEHNR and CDR2 FQNEAQ come from the germline V gene (reference sequence). This CDR3 reads CASSLQNTEAFF. The CDR3 DNA is TGTGCCAGCAGCCTCCAGAACACTGAAGCTTTCTTT.

The J gene is TRBJ2-2, the V gene TRBV7-9; no definite D call. V was trimmed by 2 bases and J by 2 bases, leaving 9 bases between them. There are 15 residues in the CDR3. In germline, CDR1 is SEHNR, CDR2 FQNEAQ (reference sequence). The CDR3 loop is CASSLWRLNTGELFF. The CDR3, as DNA: TGTGCCAGCAGCTTATGGCGGTTAAACACCGGGGAGCTGTTTTTT.

This chain links TRBV28 with TRBJ2-3; D is uncertain. Trimming pared 7 bases from V and 0 bases from J, leaving 26 bases between. This CDR3 contains 19 residues. Germline CDR1 reads MDHEN; CDR2 reads SYDVKM. The CDR3 DNA sequence: TGTGCCAGCACCAGCAGTTTAGGTACTAAGGCCCCAAGCACAGATACGCAGTATTTT. Amino acid sequence: CASTSSLGTKAPSTDTQYF. Looking up the rest from reference TRBV28 and TRBJ2-3 gives the full variable domain: DVKVTQSSRYLVKRTGEKVFLECVQDMDHENMFWYRQDPGLGLRLIYFSYDVKMKEKGDIPEGYSVSREKKERFSLILESASTNQTSMYLCASTSSLGTKAPSTDTQYFGPGTRLTVL.

The chain combines TRBV14 with TRBJ2-2; no clear D. The CDR3 covers 14 residues. Trimming left V 2 bases short and J 2 bases short, with 6 bases between. CDR1 is SGHDN and CDR2 is FVKESK in the germline V gene. The CDR3: CASSQNRNTGELFF. The CDR3 DNA follows: TGTGCCAGCAGCCAAAACAGAAACACCGGGGAGCTGTTTTTT.

The chain carries TRBV9 and TRBJ1-6, with TRBD1 identical over 8 bases. Unmatched junction bases numbered 7, after V lost 1 base and J lost 13 bases. The CDR3 totals 14 residues. Germline assignment: CDR1 SGDLS and CDR2 YYNGEE. The CDR3 region has the DNA TGTGCCAGCAGCGTATCGACAGGGGACAGGCCCCTCCACTTT. This sequence encodes CASSVSTGDRPLHF.

The V gene is TRBV9, the J gene TRBJ2-1, with D tentatively TRBD1 (5 bases). Germline V gene sequence: CDR1 SGDLS, CDR2 YYNGEE. V lost 6 bases and J lost 3, with 10 bases in between. The CDR3 length is 13 residues. The CDR3 reads CASKGANYNEQFF. CDR3 bases: TGTGCCAGCAAAGGGGCCAACTACAATGAGCAGTTCTTC.

The chain carries TRBV4-3 and TRBJ2-3, with 13 positions matching TRBD2. This CDR3 contains 17 residues. CDR1 and CDR2 from the germline V gene are LGHNA and YSLEER. V trimming: 1 base; J trimming: 4 bases; junction bases outside the gene matches: 5. CDR3 sequence (DNA): TGCGCCAGCAGCCAAGGACTAGCGGGGGGTAGGGCAGATACGCAGTATTTT. Its translation is CASSQGLAGGRADTQYF.

This chain links TRBV7-9 with TRBJ1-1; D call uncertain. There are 14 residues in the CDR3. Germline CDR1 is SEHNR and CDR2 is FQNEAQ (reference sequence). Trimming shortened V by 4 bases and J by 1 base, and 10 bases separated the two germline ends. CDR3 sequence (DNA): TGTGCCAGCAGCTGGTCGCCCACGAACACTGAAGCTTTCTTT. The encoded protein is CASSWSPTNTEAFF. The entire variable domain, with the rest obtained from reference TRBV7-9 and TRBJ1-1, is as follows: DTGVSQNPRHKITKRGQNVTFRCDPISEHNRLYWYRQTLGQGPEFLTYFQNEAQLEKSRLLSDRFSAERPKGSFSTLEIQRTEQGDSAMYLCASSWSPTNTEAFFGQGTRLTVV.

The chain employs TRBV4-2 and TRBJ2-2; a weak D match, TRBD1 (6 bases). Germline V gene data show CDR1 as LGHNA and CDR2 as YNFKEQ. This CDR3 comprises 15 residues. Trimming pared 2 bases from V and 1 base from J, leaving 8 bases between. CDR3 region: CASSQPGQNTGELFF. The CDR3 coding sequence is TGTGCCAGCAGCCAACCGGGACAGAACACCGGGGAGCTGTTTTTT.

CDR3 amino acids: CASSLVADTQYF. The CDR3 nucleotides read TGTGCCAGCAGCCTTGTGGCAGATACGCAGTATTTT. This chain uses TRBV11-2 with TRBJ2-3, with D uncertain. This CDR3 spans 12 amino acids. In germline, CDR1 is SGHAT, CDR2 FQNNGV. Trimming stripped 5 bases from V and 4 bases from J, with 7 bases between.

CDR3 amino acids: CASSQESGRTQYF. CDR3 sequence (DNA): TGTGCCAGCAGCCAAGAGTCCGGAAGAACGCAGTATTTT. The chain is built from TRBV14 and TRBJ2-3; D gene unclear. CDR3 length: 13 residues. V was pared by 0 bases and J by 9 bases, with 10 bases between. CDR1 is SGHDN and CDR2 is FVKESK in the germline V gene.

The chain links TRBV5-4 to TRBJ2-7, with 11 nucleotides matching TRBD1. The CDR3 loop spans 14 amino acids. Per the germline V gene, CDR1 is SGHNT and CDR2 is YYREEE (reference sequence). V gave up 4 bases and J gave up 4 bases; unmatched junction bases: 4. The CDR3 sequence is CASSPGTGGYEQYF. CDR3 coding DNA: TGTGCCAGCAGCCCGGGGACAGGGGGGTACGAGCAGTACTTC.

This chain uses TRBV4-3 with TRBJ2-2; D is ambiguous. Germline CDR1 is LGHNA and CDR2 is YSLEER. The CDR3 loop spans 18 amino acids. V dropped 0 bases and J dropped 0 bases, with 14 bases sitting between them. Here the CDR3 DNA reads TGCGCCAGCAGCCAAGATCAATGGGGTGGGCCGAACACCGGGGAGCTGTTTTTT. This encodes CASSQDQWGGPNTGELFF.

The rearrangement uses TRBV11-2 and TRBJ2-7; the D call may be TRBD1 or TRBD2 (5 bases each). The CDR3 spans 14 residues. The V end was cut by 2 bases, the J end by 2 bases, with 10 bases between. Germline-derived CDR1 and CDR2 are SGHAT and FQNNGV. CDR3 protein: CASSLYWGPYEQYF. The DNA of the CDR3 is TGTGCCAGCAGCTTATACTGGGGACCCTACGAGCAGTACTTC.

This chain uses TRBV6-2 or TRBV6-3 with TRBJ1-1, with unresolved D. This CDR3 has 12 residues. Germline V lookup: CDR1 MNHEY, CDR2 SVGEGT. V was shortened by 4 bases and J by 4 bases, with 7 bases between the two germline ends. The CDR3 is CASSSVPTEAFF. DNA for the CDR3: TGTGCCAGCAGTTCAGTGCCCACTGAAGCTTTCTTT.

The chain combines TRBV19 with TRBJ1-1, with unresolved D. Germline V gives CDR1 LNHDA, CDR2 SQIVND (reference sequence). The CDR3 has 14 residues. Between the trimmed V and J ends, which lost 0 bases and 4 bases, there was a span of 9 bases. The CDR3 spells CASSIELRATEAFF. The CDR3 coding sequence is TGTGCCAGTAGTATAGAATTAAGGGCCACTGAAGCTTTCTTT.

The chain uses TRBV10-3 and TRBJ1-5; no reliable D call. This CDR3 region has 13 residues. V was shortened by 2 bases and J by 5 bases, with 7 bases between the two germline ends. Germline V gene data show CDR1 as ENHRY and CDR2 as SYGVKD. The CDR3 loop is CAISEGAYQPQHF. The CDR3 DNA follows: TGTGCCATCAGTGAGGGAGCCTATCAGCCCCAGCATTTT.

This chain links TRBV11-2 with TRBJ2-7; D perhaps matches TRBD1 (7 bases). V gave up 5 bases and J gave up 4 bases, with 15 bases separating them. Germline V lookup: CDR1 SGHAT, CDR2 FQNNGV. There are 14 residues in the CDR3. The CDR3 protein is CASSVGGTAYEQYF. The CDR3 nucleotides are TGTGCCAGCAGCGTAGGAGGGACAGCGTACGAGCAGTACTTC.

The chain couples TRBV7-9 to TRBJ1-6, with D uncertain. There are 15 residues in the CDR3. Germline V lookup: CDR1 SEHNR, CDR2 FQNEAQ (reference sequence). V gave up 3 bases and J gave up 5 bases, with 11 bases separating them. The CDR3, as DNA: TGTGCCAGCAGCTTTACGAGCGTGGATAATTCACCCCTCCACTTT. Protein: CASSFTSVDNSPLHF.

The V and J genes are TRBV2 and TRBJ2-2; TRBD1 matches 8 bases. The CDR3 is 13 residues long. J was trimmed by 7 bases and V by 9 bases; bases with no gene match: 7. Germline assignment: CDR1 SNHLY and CDR2 FYNNEI. The CDR3: CASAQGASGELFF. The CDR3 DNA reads TGTGCCAGTGCTCAGGGGGCGAGCGGGGAGCTGTTTTTT.

This clone was observed a handful of times. The genes are TRBV5-5 and TRBJ1-5; D possibly corresponds to TRBD1 (5 bases). The CDR3 totals 17 residues. Per the germline V gene, CDR1 is SGHKS and CDR2 is YYEKEE (reference sequence). Trimming shortened V by 4 bases and J by 1 base, and 18 bases separated the two germline ends. The CDR3 loop is CASSHRGGGLSNQPQHF. In nucleotides, the CDR3 is TGTGCCAGCAGCCATAGGGGAGGCGGGCTGAGCAATCAGCCCCAGCATTTT.